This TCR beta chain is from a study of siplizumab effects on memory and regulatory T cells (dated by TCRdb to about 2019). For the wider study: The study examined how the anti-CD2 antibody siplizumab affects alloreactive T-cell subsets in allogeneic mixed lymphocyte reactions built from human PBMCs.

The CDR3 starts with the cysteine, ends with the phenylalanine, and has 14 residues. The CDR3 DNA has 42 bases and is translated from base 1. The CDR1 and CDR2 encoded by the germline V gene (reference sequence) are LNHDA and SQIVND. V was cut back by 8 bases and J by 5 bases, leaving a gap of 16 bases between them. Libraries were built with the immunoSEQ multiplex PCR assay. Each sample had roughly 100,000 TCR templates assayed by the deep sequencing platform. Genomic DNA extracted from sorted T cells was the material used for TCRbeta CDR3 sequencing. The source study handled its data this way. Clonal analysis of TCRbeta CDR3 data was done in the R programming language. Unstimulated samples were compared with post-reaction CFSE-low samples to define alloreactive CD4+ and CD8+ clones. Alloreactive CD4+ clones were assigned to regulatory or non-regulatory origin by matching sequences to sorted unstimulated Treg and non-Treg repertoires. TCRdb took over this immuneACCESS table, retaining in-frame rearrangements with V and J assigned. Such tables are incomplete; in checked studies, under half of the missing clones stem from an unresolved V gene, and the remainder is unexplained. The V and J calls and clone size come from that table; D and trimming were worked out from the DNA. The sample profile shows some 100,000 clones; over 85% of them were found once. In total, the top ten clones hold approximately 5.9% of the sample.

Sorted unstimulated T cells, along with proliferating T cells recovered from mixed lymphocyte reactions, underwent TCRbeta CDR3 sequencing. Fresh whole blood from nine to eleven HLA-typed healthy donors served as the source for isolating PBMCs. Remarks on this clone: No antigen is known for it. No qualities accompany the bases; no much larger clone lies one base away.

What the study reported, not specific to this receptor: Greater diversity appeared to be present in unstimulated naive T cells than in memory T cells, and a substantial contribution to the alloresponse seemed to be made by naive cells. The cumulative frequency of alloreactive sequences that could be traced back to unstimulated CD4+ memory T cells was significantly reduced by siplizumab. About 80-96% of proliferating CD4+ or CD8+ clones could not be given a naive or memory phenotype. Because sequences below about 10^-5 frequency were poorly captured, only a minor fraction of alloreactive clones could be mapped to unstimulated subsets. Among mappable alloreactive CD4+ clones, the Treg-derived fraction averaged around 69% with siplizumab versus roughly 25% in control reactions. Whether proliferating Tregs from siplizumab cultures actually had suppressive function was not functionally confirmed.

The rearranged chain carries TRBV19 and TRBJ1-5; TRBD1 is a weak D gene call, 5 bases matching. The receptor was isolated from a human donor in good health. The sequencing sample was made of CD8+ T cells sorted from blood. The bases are TGTGCCAGTCGCGGGCAGGGCCCCCATCAGCCCCAGCATTTT. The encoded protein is CASRGQGPHQPQHF.